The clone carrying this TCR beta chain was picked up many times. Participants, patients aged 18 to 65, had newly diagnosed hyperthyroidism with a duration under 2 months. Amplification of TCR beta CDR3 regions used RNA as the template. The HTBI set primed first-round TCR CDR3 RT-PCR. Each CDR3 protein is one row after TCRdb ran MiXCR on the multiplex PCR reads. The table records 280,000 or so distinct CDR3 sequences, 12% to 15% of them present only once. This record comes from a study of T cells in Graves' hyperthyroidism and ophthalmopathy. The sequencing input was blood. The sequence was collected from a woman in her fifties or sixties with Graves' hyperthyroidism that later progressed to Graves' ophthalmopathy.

Here the CDR3 DNA reads TGCGCCAGCAGCTGGGGGACTAGCGGGAGATCGGCAGATACGCAGTATTTT. Translation: CASSWGTSGRSADTQYF. The chain has TRBV5-1 and TRBJ2-3; 14 nucleotides line up with TRBD2. CDR3 length: 17 residues. Losses at the gene ends were 3 bases for V and 4 bases for J; bases not matched to a gene: 7. Looked up from germline, CDR1 is SGHRS and CDR2 is YFSETQ.